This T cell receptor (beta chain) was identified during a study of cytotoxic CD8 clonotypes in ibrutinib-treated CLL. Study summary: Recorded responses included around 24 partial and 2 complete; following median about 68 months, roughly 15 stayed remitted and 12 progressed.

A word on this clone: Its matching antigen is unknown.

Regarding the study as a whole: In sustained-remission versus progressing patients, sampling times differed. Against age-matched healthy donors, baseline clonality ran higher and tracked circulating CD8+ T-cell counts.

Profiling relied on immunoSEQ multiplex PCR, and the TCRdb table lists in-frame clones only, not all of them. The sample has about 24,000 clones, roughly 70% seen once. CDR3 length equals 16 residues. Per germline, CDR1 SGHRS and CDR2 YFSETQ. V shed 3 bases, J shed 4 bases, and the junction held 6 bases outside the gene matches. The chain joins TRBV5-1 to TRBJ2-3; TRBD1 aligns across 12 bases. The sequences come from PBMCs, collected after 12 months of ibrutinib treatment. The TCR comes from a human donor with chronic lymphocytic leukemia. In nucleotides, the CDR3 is TGCGCCAGCAGCTGGGGACAGGGGGCGGGTCCAGATACGCAGTATTTT. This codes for CASSWGQGAGPDTQYF. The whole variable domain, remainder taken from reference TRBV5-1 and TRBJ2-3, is KAGVTQTPRYLIKTRGQQVTLSCSPISGHRSVSWYQQTPGQGLQFLFEYFSETQRNKGNFPGRFSGRQFSNSRSEMNVSTLELGDSALYLCASSWGQGAGPDTQYFGPGTRLTVL.